Listed below are T cell receptor beta chains from one sample, sequenced in a study of beta chain features in type 1 diabetes. TCRdb keeps only in-frame clones here, not all; method: immunoSEQ multiplex PCR. The repertoire consists of fewer than 900,000 clones, with roughly 17% occurring once and the leading ten covering 0.02% to 0.03%. Sequenced sample: naive CD4+ T cells from blood. Receptors were obtained from a woman aged 18 to 35 in good health. The CDR3 runs from the conserved cysteine through the conserved F or W. D genes are given only for firm matches. Some rows mark clone size as missing; the rest say once, few, many or name a class of expanded clone.

d_call j_call clone_size v_call cdr3_aa cdr3_nt
NA TRBJ1-1 NA TRBV9 CASSPSTGSITEAFF TGTGCCAGCAGCCCGAGCACAGGGTCGATCACTGAAGCTTTCTTT
NA TRBJ2-3 NA TRBV7-9 CASSSRDTSTDTQYF TGTGCCAGCAGCTCGCGGGACACTAGCACAGATACGCAGTATTTT
NA TRBJ2-2 NA TRBV19 CASSGLGGRDTGELFF TGTGCCAGTAGCGGCCTTGGGGGGCGCGACACCGGGGAGCTGTTTTTT
NA TRBJ1-1 NA TRBV13 CASSRGLLVDTEAFF TGTGCCAGCAGCCGCGGGCTTTTAGTGGACACTGAAGCTTTCTTT
NA TRBJ2-1 NA TRBV5-6 CASSFVLRGNEQFF TGTGCCAGCAGCTTTGTACTTCGTGGGAATGAGCAGTTCTTC
TRBD1 TRBJ2-7 NA TRBV27 CASSLSSQGVYEQYF TGTGCCAGCAGTTTATCGTCGCAGGGGGTCTACGAGCAGTACTTC
TRBD1 TRBJ2-5 few TRBV2 CASSVAGGFKETQYF TGTGCCAGCAGTGTTGCAGGGGGCTTTAAAGAGACCCAGTACTTC
TRBD2 TRBJ2-2 NA TRBV4-2 CASSQRQRGTRKNTGELFF TGTGCCAGCAGCCAACGGCAGAGGGGGACTAGAAAGAACACCGGGGAGCTGTTTTTT
TRBD1 TRBJ2-1 few TRBV2 CASSIQGYSYNEQFF TGTGCCAGCAGTATACAGGGGTACTCCTACAATGAGCAGTTCTTC
TRBD1 TRBJ2-7 NA TRBV19 CARDRASAYEQYF TGTGCCCGGGACAGGGCGAGTGCCTACGAGCAGTACTTC
TRBD2 TRBJ2-1 few TRBV11-2 CASSFTRGSSYNEQFF TGTGCCAGCAGCTTTACTCGCGGGAGCTCCTACAATGAGCAGTTCTTC
NA TRBJ2-7 NA TRBV11-3 CASSQSSAHEQYF TGTGCCAGCAGCCAATCTAGTGCCCACGAGCAGTACTTC